This T cell receptor beta chain was sequenced in a study of T cell responses to AZD1222 COVID-19 vaccine. General study findings and limits: Within unmutated variant regions lay the reported targets of nearly half of spike-specific TCRs.

V dropped 3 bases and J dropped 5; count of bases not matched to a gene: 10. This CDR3 has 15 residues. Germline values: CDR1 MNHEY, CDR2 SMNVEV (reference sequence). With regard to this clone: As yet, its antigen is unknown.

The method was immunoSEQ multiplex PCR; TCRdb's version includes in-frame clones alone and lacks a portion of them. The table lists 130,000 to 150,000 clones, under 95% of them singletons. This TCR derives from an adult in good health. Sequenced here: peripheral blood, sampled on day 0 of AZD1222 vaccination. The chain links TRBV27 to TRBJ2-7; TRBD2 matches at 7 bases. This chain's CDR3 is CASSFSGGRAHEQYF. CDR3 nucleotides: TGTGCCAGCAGTTTTTCTGGCGGGAGAGCCCACGAGCAGTACTTC.